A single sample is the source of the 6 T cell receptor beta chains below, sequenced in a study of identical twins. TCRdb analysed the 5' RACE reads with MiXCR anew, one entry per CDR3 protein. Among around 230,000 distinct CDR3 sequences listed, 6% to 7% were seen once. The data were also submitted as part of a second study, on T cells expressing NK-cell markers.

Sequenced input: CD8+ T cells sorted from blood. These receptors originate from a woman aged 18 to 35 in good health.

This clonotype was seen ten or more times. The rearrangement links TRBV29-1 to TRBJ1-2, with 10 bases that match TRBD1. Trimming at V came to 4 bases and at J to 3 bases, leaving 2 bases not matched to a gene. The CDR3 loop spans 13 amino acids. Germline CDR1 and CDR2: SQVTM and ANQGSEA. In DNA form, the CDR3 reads TGCAGCGTTGCCGGGACAGGGGACTATGGCTACACCTTC. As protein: CSVAGTGDYGYTF.

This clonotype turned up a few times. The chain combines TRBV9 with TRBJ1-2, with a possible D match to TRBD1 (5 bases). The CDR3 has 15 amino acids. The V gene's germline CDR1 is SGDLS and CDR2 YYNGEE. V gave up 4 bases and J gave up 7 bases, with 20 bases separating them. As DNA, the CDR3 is TGTGCCAGCAGCCCGCCTAGAGCGGGACCCGGTGGCTACACCTTC. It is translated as CASSPPRAGPGGYTF. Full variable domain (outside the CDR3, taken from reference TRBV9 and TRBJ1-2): DSGVTQTPKHLITATGQRVTLRCSPRSGDLSVYWYQQSLDQGLQFLIQYYNGEERAKGNILERFSAQQFPDLHSELNLSSLELGDSALYFCASSPPRAGPGGYTFGSGTRLTVV.

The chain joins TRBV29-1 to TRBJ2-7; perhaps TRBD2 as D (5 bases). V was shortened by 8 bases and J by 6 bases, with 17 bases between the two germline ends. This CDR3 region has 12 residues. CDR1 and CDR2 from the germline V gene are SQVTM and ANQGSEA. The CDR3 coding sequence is TGCAGCACTGTAGGGTCTAGCTCCGAGCAGTACTTC. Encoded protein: CSTVGSSSEQYF.

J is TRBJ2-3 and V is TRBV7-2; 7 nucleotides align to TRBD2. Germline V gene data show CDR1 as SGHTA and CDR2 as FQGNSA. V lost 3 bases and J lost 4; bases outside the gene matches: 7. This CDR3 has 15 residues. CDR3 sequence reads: CASSFAGVESDTQYF. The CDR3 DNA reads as TGTGCCAGCAGCTTTGCGGGAGTGGAGTCAGATACGCAGTATTTT.

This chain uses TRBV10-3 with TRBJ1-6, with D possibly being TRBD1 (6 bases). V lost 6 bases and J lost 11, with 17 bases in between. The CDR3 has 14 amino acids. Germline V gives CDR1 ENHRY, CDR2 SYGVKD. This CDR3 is CAIRDGTSLAPLHF. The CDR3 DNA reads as TGTGCCATCAGGGACGGGACAAGCCTTGCACCCCTCCACTTT.

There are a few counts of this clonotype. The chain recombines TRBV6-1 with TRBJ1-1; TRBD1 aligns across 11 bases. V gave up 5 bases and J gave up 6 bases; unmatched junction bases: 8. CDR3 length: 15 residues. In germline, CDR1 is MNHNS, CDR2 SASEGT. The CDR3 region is CASSPRTGGMAEAFF. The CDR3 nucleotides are TGTGCCAGCAGTCCCCGGACAGGGGGCATGGCTGAAGCTTTCTTT.